Listed below are T cell receptor beta chains from one sample, sequenced in a study of blood T cells in healthy people across ages. TCRdb reprocessed the 5' RACE reads with MiXCR, giving one entry per CDR3 protein. The data contain some 730,000 distinct CDR3 sequences, over 20% of them seen just once; the ten biggest clones take up approximately 20%. The sequenced sample consisted of blood. The source is a man aged 65 to 85 in good health. CDR3s include the opening cysteine and the closing phenylalanine or tryptophan. Each record gives: D gene, clone size, V gene, J gene, CDR3 DNA, CDR3 protein. D genes are given only for firm matches. Size values are once, few and many counts, or a class for expanded clones, and some rows have none.

.,few,TRBV10-3,TRBJ2-4,TGTGCCATCAGTGAGACAGGTTTGGTGAACATTCAGTACTTC,CAISETGLVNIQYF
TRBD1,.,TRBV5-1,TRBJ1-2,TGCGCCAGCAGCTCCAGGGGGGACATCTCCTATGGCTACACCTTC,CASSSRGDISYGYTF
.,many,TRBV12-3/TRBV12-4,TRBJ1-2,TGTGCCAGCAGCCAGTCCAACTATGGCTACACCTTC,CASSQSNYGYTF
TRBD2,few,TRBV19,TRBJ2-1,TGTGCCAGTAGTATGAAACTAGCGTTAGGCAATGAGCAGTTCTTC,CASSMKLALGNEQFF
.,.,TRBV2,TRBJ1-2,TGTGCCAGCAGTGTAGTACAGGGAATAACCAACTATGGCTACACCTTC,CASSVVQGITNYGYTF
TRBD2,.,TRBV2,TRBJ2-5,TGTGCCAGCAGTGACCCAGGGCTAGCGGGGAGGAAACAAGAGACCCAGTACTTC,CASSDPGLAGRKQETQYF
.,.,TRBV29-1,TRBJ2-5,TGCAGCGCTGTGTCTGGGCGGCGGACACAAGAGACCCAGTACTTC,CSAVSGRRTQETQYF
.,.,TRBV20-1,TRBJ2-1,TGCAGTGCTAGATCGGGCTACCGCCCGGAGACCCAGTGCTTC,CSARSGYRPETQCF
.,.,TRBV11-2,TRBJ2-1,TGTGCCAGCAGCTTAGTGGGAGCGGCCTACAATGAGCAGTTCTTC,CASSLVGAAYNEQFF
.,.,TRBV30,TRBJ2-1,TGTGCCTGGAGCGGTGGTCTAGGCAATGAGCAGTTCTTC,CAWSGGLGNEQFF
.,few,TRBV7-9,TRBJ1-1,TGTGCCAGCAGCTTACTTTCCAGGGGTGCTTTGGATGCTTTCTTT,CASSLLSRGALDAFF
.,.,TRBV12-3/TRBV12-4,TRBJ2-1,TGTGCCAGCAGTTACGATCGGGGCCTTGCCTACAATGAGCAGTTCTTC,CASSYDRGLAYNEQFF
.,.,TRBV6-5,TRBJ2-4,TGTGCCAGCAGTCGGTTGCATGCTGGAAACATTCAGTACTTC,CASSRLHAGNIQYF
.,few,TRBV6-5,TRBJ1-6,TGTGCCAGCAGTTTCGGGCAGATTAATTCACCCCTCCACTTT,CASSFGQINSPLHF
.,.,TRBV12-3/TRBV12-4,TRBJ2-5,TGTGCCAGCAGTTTTTCCCTCCCTGGACAGAACAAAGAGACCCAGTACTTC,CASSFSLPGQNKETQYF
.,few,TRBV29-1,TRBJ2-3,TGCAGCTCTCTGGGAGCAACTAGCACAGATACGCAGTATTTT,CSSLGATSTDTQYF
.,.,TRBV7-2,TRBJ1-4,TGTGCCAGCAGCTACTATCGGGGATCAAATGAAAGACTGTTTTTT,CASSYYRGSNERLFF
TRBD1,few,TRBV7-8,TRBJ1-2,TGTGCCAGCAGCTTAAAGGCGACAGGGAGTGGTGATGCTAACTATGGCTACACCTTC,CASSLKATGSGDANYGYTF
.,many,TRBV5-1,TRBJ1-1,TGCGCCAGCAGCTTGGCCCTACAGGGTGTGAACACTGAAGCTTTCTTT,CASSLALQGVNTEAFF
.,once,TRBV7-9,TRBJ1-1,TGTGCCAGCAGCGCCAACGTGGGGGGTGTAGGGAACACTGAAGCTTTCTTT,CASSANVGGVGNTEAFF
TRBD1,.,TRBV4-2,TRBJ1-3,TGTGCCAGCAGCCAGTCCGTTCAGGGGGATTACGGAAACACCATATATTTT,CASSQSVQGDYGNTIYF
TRBD1,few,TRBV7-2,TRBJ2-7,TGTGCCAGCAGCCCAACCGGGACAGGGTACTTCGAGCAGTACTTC,CASSPTGTGYFEQYF
.,.,TRBV6-2/TRBV6-3,TRBJ2-3,TGTGCCAGCAGAACGCGGGACTGGAGCACAGATACGCAGTATTTT,CASRTRDWSTDTQYF
TRBD2,few,TRBV10-2,TRBJ2-7,TGCGCCAGCAGTGAGGTAGCGGGGGGGCCCCACAAGCAGTACTTC,CASSEVAGGPHKQYF
.,few,TRBV20-1,TRBJ1-5,TGCAGTGCTTCCTTACTCCGCACAGTCTCCAATCAGCCCCAGCATTTT,CSASLLRTVSNQPQHF
.,many,TRBV5-1,TRBJ2-3,TGCGCCAGCAGTCCTTTGGGCCGCACAGATACGCAGTATTTT,CASSPLGRTDTQYF
.,many,TRBV7-2,TRBJ2-3,TGTGCCAGCAGCTTCGGGACACCCACAGATACGCAGTATTTT,CASSFGTPTDTQYF
.,.,TRBV18,TRBJ2-7,TGTGCCAGCTCACCTTTGGCAGCCTCCTACGAGCAGTACTTC,CASSPLAASYEQYF
.,.,TRBV7-2,TRBJ2-1,TGTGCCAGCAGCTTAGCGCTTGCGGCTGAGCAGTTCTTC,CASSLALAAEQFF
.,few,TRBV29-1,TRBJ1-1,TGCAGCGCGAGACAGGAGTTTAACACTGAAGCTTTCTTT,CSARQEFNTEAFF
.,few,TRBV5-1,TRBJ2-1,TGCGCCAGCAGCTTGTATGGTAGCAACAATGAGCAGTTCTTC,CASSLYGSNNEQFF
TRBD2,.,TRBV5-1,TRBJ2-3,TGCGCCAGCAGCTCCCTAGCGGGGGGTGGCGCAGATACGCAGTATTTT,CASSSLAGGGADTQYF
.,.,TRBV12-3/TRBV12-4,TRBJ1-5,TGTGCCAGCAACATCCGGGGCATCAATCAGCCCCAGCATTTT,CASNIRGINQPQHF
.,.,TRBV3-1,TRBJ1-2,TGTGCCAGCAGCCAAGCCCCAATTGGGGGCAGCGGCTACACCTTC,CASSQAPIGGSGYTF
.,.,TRBV29-1,TRBJ1-2,TGCAGCGCCGCGGACAGTTTCGGCTACACCTTC,CSAADSFGYTF
TRBD1,few,TRBV12-3/TRBV12-4,TRBJ1-5,TGTGCCAGCAGTTTAGGTCAGGGGGTGAATCAGCCCCAGCATTTT,CASSLGQGVNQPQHF
TRBD2,.,TRBV12-3/TRBV12-4,TRBJ2-6,TGTGCCAGCAGATTAGCGGGGGGTCTCTCTGGGGCCAACGTCCTGACTTTC,CASRLAGGLSGANVLTF
.,.,TRBV18,TRBJ2-5,TGTGCCAGCTCACCTCAGAGGGCCCAGTACTTC,CASSPQRAQYF
.,.,TRBV7-9,TRBJ2-2,TGTGCCAGCAGCGCCAGTGATGCCACCGGGGAGCTGTTTTTT,CASSASDATGELFF
.,.,TRBV7-2,TRBJ2-5,TGTGCCAGCAGCTCAGGGGTGGGTTGGACCCAAGAGACCCAGTACTTC,CASSSGVGWTQETQYF
.,.,TRBV7-9,TRBJ1-1,TGTGCCAGCAGCTTAGAGGCAGGGGCCGCGAACACTGAAGCTTTCTTT,CASSLEAGAANTEAFF
.,.,TRBV29-1,TRBJ1-1,TGCAGCGTTGAAAAAGGGGGAGCGGACACTGAAGCTTTCTTT,CSVEKGGADTEAFF
.,.,TRBV20-1,TRBJ1-2,TGCAGTGCTAGCCCGGCCGGGGGCGCTTATGGCTACGCCTTC,CSASPAGGAYGYAF
.,.,TRBV7-2,TRBJ2-5,TGTGCCAGCAGCTTAGGGACCCCGGTAGAGACCCAGTACTTC,CASSLGTPVETQYF
.,.,TRBV5-1,TRBJ2-5,TGCGCCAGCAGCGTTTGGGCGGGTGCCCAAGAGACCCAGTACTTC,CASSVWAGAQETQYF
TRBD2,.,TRBV4-1,TRBJ2-1,TGCGCCAGCAGCCAAGAGGGAAGCGGGAGTAATGAGCAGTTCTTC,CASSQEGSGSNEQFF
TRBD1,.,TRBV25-1,TRBJ2-7,TGTGCCAGCAGAAAGACAGGGGCCTACGAGCAGTACTTC,CASRKTGAYEQYF
.,few,TRBV20-1,TRBJ1-1,TGCAGTGCTAGTGGGGCGCTGGGGACTGAAGCTTTCTTT,CSASGALGTEAFF